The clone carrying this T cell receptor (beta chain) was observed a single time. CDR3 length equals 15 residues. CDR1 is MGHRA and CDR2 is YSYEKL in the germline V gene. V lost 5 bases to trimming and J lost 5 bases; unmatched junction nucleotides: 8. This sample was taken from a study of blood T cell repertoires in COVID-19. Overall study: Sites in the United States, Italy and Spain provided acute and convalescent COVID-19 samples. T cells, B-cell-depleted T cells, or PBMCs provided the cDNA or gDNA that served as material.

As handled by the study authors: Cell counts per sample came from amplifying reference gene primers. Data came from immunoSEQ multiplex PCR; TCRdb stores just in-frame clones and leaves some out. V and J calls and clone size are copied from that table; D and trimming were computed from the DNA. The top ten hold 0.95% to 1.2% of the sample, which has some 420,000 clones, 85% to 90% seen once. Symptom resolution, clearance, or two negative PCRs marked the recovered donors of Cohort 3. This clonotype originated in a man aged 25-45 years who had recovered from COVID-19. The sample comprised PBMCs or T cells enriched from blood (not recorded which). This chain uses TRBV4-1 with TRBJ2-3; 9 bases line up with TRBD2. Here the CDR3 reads CASSSIAGVLDTQYF. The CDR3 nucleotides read TGCGCCAGCAGCTCTATAGCGGGAGTTTTAGATACGCAGTATTTT.